This T cell receptor (beta chain) was recovered during a study of blood T cell repertoires in COVID-19. Some clones are missing from TCRdb's copy, which holds only in-frame ones; the method was immunoSEQ multiplex PCR. Of around 150,000 clones listed, about 89% are singletons. Germline V CDR1 and CDR2: KGHDR, SFDVKD. Trimming left V 9 bases short and J 5 bases short, with 12 bases between. The CDR3 extends over 13 amino acids. This chain uses TRBV24-1 with TRBJ2-2; D is possibly TRBD2 (5 bases). The sample taken for sequencing was peripheral blood. This clonotype was obtained from a man between 60 and 75 years old with acute or convalescent COVID-19. This CDR3 is CATERTGTGELFF. CDR3 DNA sequence: TGTGCCACCGAGAGGACGGGGACCGGGGAGCTGTTTTTT.